This T cell receptor beta chain was profiled in a study of T cell repertoires in aging, cancer and after chemotherapy. Study-level findings and limits: Compared with age-matched healthy donors, untreated hematological or solid cancer patients showed higher blood TCR clonality. In cancer patients, declining TCR diversity with age involved lost richness and lost evenness.

Amplification of TCR beta used genomic DNA extracted from peripheral blood. Rearranged V-D-J TRB sequences were amplified with a mixed TRB-A/B primer pool. From the multiplex PCR reads, TCRdb called clonotypes with MiXCR, one entry per CDR3 protein. Of almost 8,500 distinct CDR3 sequences listed, less than 35% are singletons. This clonotype was counted only a few times. The target antigen is unknown. V gave up 4 bases and J gave up 0 bases; unmatched junction bases: 12. The CDR3 extends over 19 amino acids. Germline CDR1 SGHNT, CDR2 YYREEE (reference sequence). This receptor was taken from a human donor in good health. The rearrangement joins TRBV5-4 to TRBJ2-6; the match to TRBD1 covers 8 bases. The sample taken for sequencing was blood. DNA for the CDR3: TGTGCCAGCAGCCATTACTACAGGGGGACACTCTCTGGGGCCAACGTCCTGACTTTC. Protein sequence: CASSHYYRGTLSGANVLTF.